The next 3 T cell receptor beta chains were all read from a single sample in a study of untreated major depressive disorder. Study results and caveats: Compared with controls, depressed patients showed more TRBV05-01 (Vbeta 5.1) usage in CD4+ T cells.

Using immunoSEQ multiplex PCR, the repertoire was profiled, and TCRdb retains in-frame clones only, with some absent. In the table there are around 23,000 clones, roughly nine tenths of which are singletons. Their antigens are not known. The sample comprised CD4+ T cells from PBMCs. The receptors here all came from a woman aged 25 to 45 with major depressive disorder.

This rearrangement joins TRBV28 to TRBJ2-5; D remains ambiguous. Germline CDR1 and CDR2: MDHEN and SYDVKM. This CDR3 contains 12 residues. The ends were cut back, 5 bases at V and 5 bases at J, with 9 bases in the middle. The CDR3 sequence is CASSQVWETQYF. The CDR3 DNA reads as TGTGCCAGCAGTCAGGTCTGGGAGACCCAGTACTTC.

This clone was seen a few times. The genes are TRBV5-4 and TRBJ2-7; 11 bases line up with TRBD2. Losses at the gene ends were 4 bases for V and 5 bases for J; bases not matched to a gene: 2. Germline CDR1 is SGHNT and CDR2 is YYREEE (reference sequence). The CDR3 has 13 residues. In DNA form, the CDR3 reads TGTGCCAGCAGCCCGACTAGCGGGGACGAGCAGTACTTC. Translating gives CASSPTSGDEQYF.

The gene calls are TRBV13 and TRBJ1-5; unclear D gene. The CDR3 loop spans 18 amino acids. CDR1 is PRHDT, CDR2 FYEKMQ, per germline (reference sequence). With 0 bases removed from V and 2 bases from J, the gap between germline ends came to 17 bases. CDR3 sequence reads: CASSLGPPDPDRNQPQHF. The CDR3 DNA sequence: TGTGCCAGCAGCTTAGGTCCACCAGACCCTGACCGCAATCAGCCCCAGCATTTT. The full variable domain, its missing parts supplied by reference TRBV13 and TRBJ1-5, is AAGVIQSPRHLIKEKRETATLKCYPIPRHDTVYWYQQGPGQDPQFLISFYEKMQSDKGSIPDRFSAQQFSDYHSELNMSSLELGDSALYFCASSLGPPDPDRNQPQHFGDGTRLSIL.